These 26 T cell receptor beta chains share one sample of origin, sequenced in a study of T cells expressing NK-cell markers. TCRdb re-called the 5' RACE reads; every CDR3 protein appears as one record, without DNA. This sample contains some 410,000 distinct CDR3 sequences. Sequenced input: blood T cells: a sorted CD56 or NKG2C T cell subset, CD4+ or CD8+ T cells, or bulk PBMC T cells (not recorded which). These receptors all stem from a woman between 18 and 69 years old in good health.

The gene calls are TRBV3-1 and TRBJ2-1; TCRdb names TRBD1, which stays unverified in the absence of DNA. Germline assignment: CDR1 LGHDT and CDR2 YNNKEL (reference sequence). This CDR3 contains 18 residues. This CDR3 is CASSHTPTGFRSYNEQFF.

The V call is TRBV12-3 or TRBV12-4, the J call TRBJ2-5; the D call from TCRdb, TRBD1, cannot be confirmed without DNA. This CDR3 spans 13 amino acids. CDR3 sequence reads: CASSPPASETQYF.

The CDR3 is CASSLRGTGGNEKLFF. The chain uses TRBV5-6 and TRBJ1-4; the D call of TRBD1 rests on TCRdb alone, since no DNA is present to check it. CDR3 size: 16 residues. Germline-derived CDR1 and CDR2 are SGHDT and YYEEEE.

V usage is TRBV12-3 or TRBV12-4 and J usage is TRBJ1-2. CDR3 size: 12 residues. This CDR3 is CASSLSDYGYTF.

The V call is TRBV20-1, the J call TRBJ2-7. This CDR3 comprises 12 residues. Germline V gives CDR1 DFQATT, CDR2 SNEGSKA (reference sequence). The CDR3 sequence is CSARDPGREQYF.

The chain couples TRBV5-4 to TRBJ2-7; TCRdb proposes TRBD1, but this gene call is untestable without DNA. The CDR3 runs 11 residues. The V gene's germline CDR1 is SGHNT and CDR2 YYREEE (reference sequence). The chain's CDR3 is CASSGGGEQYF.

This chain joins TRBV11-2 and TRBJ2-1; the TRBD1 assignment by TCRdb is unverifiable without DNA. This CDR3 has 14 amino acids. Germline V gene lookup returns CDR1 SGHAT and CDR2 FQNNGV. The CDR3 here is CASSFMDRGDEQFF.

The chain is built from TRBV12-3 or TRBV12-4 and TRBJ2-1; the D call from TCRdb, TRBD2, cannot be confirmed without DNA. The CDR3 has 14 residues. CDR3 in amino acids: CASSLQRSVGEQFF.

CDR3 in amino acids: CASSLILGDINEQFF. This chain connects TRBV11-2 to TRBJ2-1; without DNA, the TCRdb call of TRBD1 cannot be checked. This CDR3 is built from 15 residues. CDR1 is SGHAT and CDR2 is FQNNGV in the germline V gene.

The V gene is TRBV10-3, the J gene TRBJ1-2; TCRdb gives TRBD1 as the D gene, but with no DNA this cannot be confirmed. Germline V gives CDR1 ENHRY, CDR2 SYGVKD. The CDR3 runs 15 residues. CDR3: CAISAQGAATYGYTF.

V is TRBV9 and J is TRBJ2-7. CDR3 length: 14 residues. CDR1 is SGDLS, CDR2 YYNGEE, per germline. The CDR3 loop is CASSVDGRSYEQYF.

The CDR3: CASSSGVPYGYTF. The rearrangement uses TRBV28 and TRBJ1-2; the D call from TCRdb, TRBD1, cannot be confirmed without DNA. Germline loops: CDR1 MDHEN, CDR2 SYDVKM. The CDR3 is 13 residues long.

This chain links TRBV15 with TRBJ2-2; TCRdb lists TRBD1, though no DNA is available to test this call. There are 15 residues in the CDR3. CDR1 and CDR2 from the germline V gene are LNHNV and YYDKDF (reference sequence). The CDR3 reads CATTSRDRPTGELFF.

The genes are TRBV12-3 or TRBV12-4 and TRBJ2-6; TCRdb designates TRBD2, a call that cannot be tested without DNA. The CDR3 spans 17 residues. This CDR3 reads CASTTLAGAFGANVLTF.

The gene calls are TRBV27 and TRBJ2-1. The germline CDR1 and CDR2 sequences are MNHEY and SMNVEV (reference sequence). The CDR3 contains 11 residues. Here the CDR3 reads CASSLYNEQFF.

This sequence joins TRBV5-5 and TRBJ2-7; without DNA, the TCRdb call of TRBD1 cannot be checked. This CDR3 has 13 amino acids. CDR1 and CDR2 from the germline V gene are SGHKS and YYEKEE (reference sequence). The CDR3 loop is CASSRDINYEQYF.

The gene calls are TRBV5-6 and TRBJ2-2. Germline values: CDR1 SGHDT, CDR2 YYEEEE. This CDR3 has 13 residues. CDR3 protein: CASSLIGAGELFF.

The chain has TRBV7-9 and TRBJ2-1. The CDR3 runs 15 residues. Germline V lookup: CDR1 SEHNR, CDR2 FQNEAQ (reference sequence). CDR3 sequence reads: CASSLELAILNEQFF.

The gene calls are TRBV25-1 and TRBJ1-2; the TCRdb call, TRBD1, lacks DNA for checking. The CDR3 spans 14 residues. Germline lookup yields CDR1 MGHDK and CDR2 SYGVNS. The CDR3 sequence is CASSPLPNMYGYTF.

The chain is built from TRBV7-6 and TRBJ1-2; the D call of TRBD1 rests on TCRdb alone, since no DNA is present to check it. Per the germline V gene, CDR1 is SGHVS and CDR2 is FNYEAQ. This CDR3 spans 14 amino acids. CDR3 residues: CASSETGGSYGYTF.

The chain combines TRBV20-1 with TRBJ2-3; the D gene TCRdb calls, TRBD2, cannot be checked with no DNA. Germline loops: CDR1 DFQATT, CDR2 SNEGSKA (reference sequence). The CDR3 consists of 16 residues. The chain's CDR3 is CSAVTLAGVPPDTQYF.

The chain links TRBV29-1 to TRBJ1-4; TCRdb indicates TRBD1, and absent DNA this call remains unverified. Germline lookup yields CDR1 SQVTM and CDR2 ANQGSEA. The CDR3 is 13 amino acids. CDR3 amino acids: CSVEGTGVEKLFF.

The chain joins TRBV7-8 to TRBJ2-5; the TCRdb D gene call, TRBD2, has no DNA to confirm it. The CDR3 has 16 residues. The germline gives CDR1 SGHVS, CDR2 FQNEAQ. This chain's CDR3 is CASSSRWRGVQETQYF.

V gene TRBV7-9 combines with J gene TRBJ2-6. This CDR3 region has 14 residues. The germline V gene has CDR1 SEHNR and CDR2 FQNEAQ (reference sequence). CDR3 region: CASSPSPGANVLTF.

The chain recombines TRBV5-4 with TRBJ2-1; the D call of TRBD2 rests on TCRdb alone, since no DNA is present to check it. Looked up from germline, CDR1 is SGHNT and CDR2 is YYREEE (reference sequence). CDR3 length: 12 amino acids. The CDR3 is CASSPRVGEQFF.

The chain uses TRBV5-7 and TRBJ2-4; lacking DNA, the TRBD2 call made by TCRdb goes unchecked. TRBV5-7 is placed among ORFs of uncertain function. CDR3 length: 19 amino acids. CDR3 amino acids: CASSSLTGTSGKSKNIQYF.